A single sample is the source of the 6 T cell receptor beta chains below, sequenced in a study of T cells in pancreatic ductal adenocarcinoma. TCRdb keeps only in-frame clones here, not all; method: immunoSEQ multiplex PCR. This sample has 15,000 to 20,000 clones, with roughly 90% found just once. No neoadjuvant therapy was given to the selected pancreatic ductal adenocarcinoma patients before their surgery. The sequencing input was PBMCs. The receptor source for this set is a human donor with pancreatic ductal adenocarcinoma.

This clone appeared once. This chain connects TRBV11-3 to TRBJ2-6, with TRBD2 identical over 14 bases. V trimming: 7 bases; J trimming: 2 bases; junction bases outside the gene matches: 4. CDR3 size: 17 residues. The germline V gene encodes CDR1 SGHNT and CDR2 YENEEA. The CDR3 region has the DNA TGTGCCAGCATCAAGACTAGCGGGGGGGCTGGGGCCAACGTCCTGACTTTC. This translates into CASIKTSGGAGANVLTF.

V usage is TRBV7-3 and J usage is TRBJ2-4, with 10 bases aligning to TRBD1. This CDR3 has 13 residues. Trimming removed 5 bases from V and 7 bases from J; junction bases left unmatched: 2. Germline lookup yields CDR1 SGHTA and CDR2 FQGTGA. The CDR3 loop is CASSPGQGNIQYF. For the CDR3, the DNA is TGTGCCAGCAGCCCGGGACAGGGGAACATTCAGTACTTC.

J is TRBJ2-3 and V is TRBV13, with a possible D match to TRBD2 (6 bases). Germline CDR1 and CDR2: PRHDT and FYEKMQ (reference sequence). V shed 0 bases and J shed 0 bases, with 10 bases lying between them. The CDR3 length is 16 residues. CDR3 bases: TGTGCCAGCAGCTTAGGCACTAGCCGAAGCACAGATACGCAGTATTTT. Encoded protein: CASSLGTSRSTDTQYF.

This clone has more than one count but fewer than ten. This rearrangement joins TRBV7-3 to TRBJ1-6; TRBD1 might be the D (6 bases). Trimming cost V 2 bases and J 9 bases, with 14 bases left between them. Germline-derived CDR1 and CDR2 are SGHTA and FQGTGA. The CDR3 runs 15 residues. The CDR3 reads CASSLSRQVTSPLHF. In nucleotides, the CDR3 is TGTGCCAGCAGCTTATCACGACAGGTTACTTCACCCCTCCACTTT.

In its sample, this clone was seen a few times. The chain links TRBV30 to TRBJ1-1, with D tentatively TRBD1 (6 bases). Germline loops: CDR1 GTSNPN, CDR2 SVGIG (reference sequence). The CDR3 spans 12 residues. V was clipped by 3 bases and J by 4 bases, with 9 bases between them. The CDR3 nucleotides read TGTGCCTGGAGACAGGGAGTCACTGAAGCTTTCTTT. Protein sequence: CAWRQGVTEAFF.

The CDR3 here is CASSYLQGYSNQPQHF. CDR3 coding DNA: TGTGCCAGCTCATACCTACAGGGGTATAGCAATCAGCCCCAGCATTTT. The chain carries TRBV28 and TRBJ1-5, with 7 bases identical to TRBD1. This CDR3 has 16 amino acids. The V and J ends lost 8 bases and 0 bases, in that order; junction bases with no gene match: 10. Germline CDR1 and CDR2: MDHEN and SYDVKM.